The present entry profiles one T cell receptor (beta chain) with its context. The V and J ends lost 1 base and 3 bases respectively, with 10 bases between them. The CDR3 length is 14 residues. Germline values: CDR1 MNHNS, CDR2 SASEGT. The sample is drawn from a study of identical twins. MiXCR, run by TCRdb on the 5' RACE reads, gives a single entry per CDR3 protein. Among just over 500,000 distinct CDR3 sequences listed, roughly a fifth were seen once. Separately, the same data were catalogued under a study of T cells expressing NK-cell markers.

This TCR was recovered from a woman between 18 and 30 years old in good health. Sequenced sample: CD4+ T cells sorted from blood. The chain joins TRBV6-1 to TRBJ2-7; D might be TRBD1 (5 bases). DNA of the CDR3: TGTGCCAGCAGTGAAGATGTCAGGGTCTACGAGCAGTACTTC. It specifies CASSEDVRVYEQYF.